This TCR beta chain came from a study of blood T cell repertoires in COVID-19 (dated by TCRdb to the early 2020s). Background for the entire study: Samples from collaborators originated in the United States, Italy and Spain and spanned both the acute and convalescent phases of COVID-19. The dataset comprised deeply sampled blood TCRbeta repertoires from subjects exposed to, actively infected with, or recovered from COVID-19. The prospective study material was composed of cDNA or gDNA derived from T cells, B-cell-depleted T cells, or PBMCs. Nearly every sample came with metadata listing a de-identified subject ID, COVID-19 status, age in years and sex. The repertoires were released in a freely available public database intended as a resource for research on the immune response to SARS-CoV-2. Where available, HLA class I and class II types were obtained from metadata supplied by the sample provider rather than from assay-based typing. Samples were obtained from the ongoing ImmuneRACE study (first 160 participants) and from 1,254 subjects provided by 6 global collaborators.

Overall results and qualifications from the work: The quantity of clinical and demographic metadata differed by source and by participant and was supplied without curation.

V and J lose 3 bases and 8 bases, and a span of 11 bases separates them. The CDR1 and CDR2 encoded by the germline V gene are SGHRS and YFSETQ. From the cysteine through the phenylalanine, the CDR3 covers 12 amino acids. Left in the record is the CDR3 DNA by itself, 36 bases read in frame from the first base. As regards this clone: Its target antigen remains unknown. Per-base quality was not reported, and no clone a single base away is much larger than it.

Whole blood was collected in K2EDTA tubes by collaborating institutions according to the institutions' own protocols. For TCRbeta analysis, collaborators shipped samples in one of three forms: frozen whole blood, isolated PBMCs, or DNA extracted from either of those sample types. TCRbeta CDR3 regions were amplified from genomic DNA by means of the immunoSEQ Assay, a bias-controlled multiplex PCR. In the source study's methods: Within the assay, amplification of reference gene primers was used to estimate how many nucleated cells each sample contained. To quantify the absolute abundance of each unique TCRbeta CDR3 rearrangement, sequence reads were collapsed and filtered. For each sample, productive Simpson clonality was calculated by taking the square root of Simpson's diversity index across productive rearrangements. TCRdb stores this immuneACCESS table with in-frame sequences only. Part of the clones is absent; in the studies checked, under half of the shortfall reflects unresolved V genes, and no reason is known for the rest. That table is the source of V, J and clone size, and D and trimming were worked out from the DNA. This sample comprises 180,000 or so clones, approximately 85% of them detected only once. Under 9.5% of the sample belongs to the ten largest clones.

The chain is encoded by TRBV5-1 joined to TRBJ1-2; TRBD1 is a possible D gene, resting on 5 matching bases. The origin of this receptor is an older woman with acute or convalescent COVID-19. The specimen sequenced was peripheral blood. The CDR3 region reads CASSSSGEGYTF. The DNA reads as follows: TGCGCCAGCAGCTCCTCGGGGGAGGGCTACACCTTC. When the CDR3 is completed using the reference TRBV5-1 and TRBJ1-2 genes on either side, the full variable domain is KAGVTQTPRYLIKTRGQQVTLSCSPISGHRSVSWYQQTPGQGLQFLFEYFSETQRNKGNFPGRFSGRQFSNSRSEMNVSTLELGDSALYLCASSSSGEGYTFGSGTRLTVV.